A selection of T cell receptor beta chains follows, all from one sample in a study of tumor-infiltrating lymphocytes in primary liver carcinoma. TCRdb re-called the multiplex PCR reads with MiXCR, one entry per CDR3 protein. The sample includes more than 100,000 distinct CDR3 sequences, around 70% of them seen just once. The sequenced sample was tumor-adjacent normal liver tissue. These receptors were obtained from a woman aged 55-69 years with primary liver carcinoma and hepatitis B virus infection. The CDR3 runs from the conserved cysteine through the conserved F or W. Fields, in order: J gene, D gene, clone size, V gene, CDR3 protein, CDR3 DNA. A D gene is named only where the DNA matches it firmly. Rows may omit the clone size; those that give it use once, few, many or a size class.

j_gene: TRBJ1-1; d_gene: .; abundance: many; v_gene: TRBV10-3; CDR3aa: CAANMGVDTEAFF; CDR3nt: TGTGCCGCCAACATGGGGGTGGACACTGAAGCTTTCTTT
j_gene: TRBJ2-1; d_gene: .; abundance: .; v_gene: TRBV5-1; CDR3aa: CTSSLDGLEGVF; CDR3nt: TGCACCAGCAGCTTGGACGGGCTCGAAGGGGTCTTC
j_gene: TRBJ2-7; d_gene: .; abundance: few; v_gene: TRBV2; CDR3aa: CASNAYDRRYEQYF; CDR3nt: TGTGCCAGCAACGCTTACGACAGACGCTACGAGCAGTACTTC
j_gene: TRBJ1-1; d_gene: .; abundance: .; v_gene: TRBV5-6; CDR3aa: CASSEGSTEAFF; CDR3nt: TGTGCCAGTAGCGAGGGGTCCACTGAAGCTTTCTTT
j_gene: TRBJ2-1; d_gene: TRBD2; abundance: many; v_gene: TRBV10-2; CDR3aa: CASAASGSYNEQFF; CDR3nt: TGCGCCAGTGCTGCTAGCGGGAGTTACAATGAGCAGTTCTTC
j_gene: TRBJ2-2; d_gene: .; abundance: .; v_gene: TRBV6-1; CDR3aa: CSSVTGFTGELFF; CDR3nt: TGTTCCAGTGTAACAGGTTTCACCGGGGAGCTGTTTTTT
j_gene: TRBJ2-3; d_gene: .; abundance: .; v_gene: TRBV29-1; CDR3aa: CSVCWTVDTQYF; CDR3nt: TGCAGCGTTTGCTGGACGGTAGATACGCAGTATTTT
j_gene: TRBJ2-4; d_gene: TRBD2; abundance: .; v_gene: TRBV18; CDR3aa: CASSPTRGGQGIQYF; CDR3nt: TGTGCCAGCTCACCAACGCGGGGGGGTCAGGGCATTCAGTACTTC
j_gene: TRBJ2-5; d_gene: TRBD1; abundance: .; v_gene: TRBV6-5; CDR3aa: CASSYVTGEQETQYF; CDR3nt: TGTGCCAGCAGTTACGTGACAGGGGAGCAAGAGACCCAGTACTTC
j_gene: TRBJ2-7; d_gene: .; abundance: many; v_gene: TRBV7-9; CDR3aa: CASSLALPGPGEQYF; CDR3nt: TGTGCCAGCAGCTTAGCCCTACCGGGGCCGGGTGAGCAGTACTTC
j_gene: TRBJ2-6; d_gene: .; abundance: .; v_gene: TRBV7-3; CDR3aa: CASSRFPVSGANVLTF; CDR3nt: TGTGCCAGCAGCCGCTTTCCCGTCTCTGGGGCCAACGTCCTGACTTTC
j_gene: TRBJ2-2; d_gene: TRBD2; abundance: once; v_gene: TRBV7-9; CDR3aa: CTRSFPGLAAGGELFF; CDR3nt: TGTACCAGAAGCTTTCCGGGACTAGCGGCGGGCGGGGAGCTGTTTTTT
j_gene: TRBJ2-3; d_gene: .; abundance: .; v_gene: TRBV6-2/TRBV6-3; CDR3aa: CANSYRDLQASSTDTQYF; CDR3nt: TGTGCCAACAGTTACCGGGACTTACAAGCGTCCTCCACAGATACGCAGTATTTT
j_gene: TRBJ2-1; d_gene: .; abundance: .; v_gene: TRBV6-2/TRBV6-3; CDR3aa: CASSYSNGIGKQFF; CDR3nt: TGTGCCAGCAGTTACTCTAACGGGATAGGTAAACAGTTCTTC
j_gene: TRBJ2-1; d_gene: .; abundance: medium-sized; v_gene: TRBV11-2; CDR3aa: CASSPQRGGSSYNEQFF; CDR3nt: TGTGCCAGCAGCCCCCAAAGAGGGGGGAGCTCCTACAATGAGCAGTTCTTC
j_gene: TRBJ2-1; d_gene: .; abundance: once; v_gene: TRBV6-1; CDR3aa: CASLVGVDYNEQFF; CDR3nt: TGTGCCAGCCTCGTAGGGGTGGACTACAATGAGCAGTTCTTT
j_gene: TRBJ2-5; d_gene: TRBD1; abundance: many; v_gene: TRBV7-9; CDR3aa: CASSRGQGLLGETQYF; CDR3nt: TGTGCCAGCAGCCGGGGACAGGGTCTTCTCGGGGAGACCCAGTACTTC
j_gene: TRBJ1-5; d_gene: TRBD1; abundance: .; v_gene: TRBV6-5; CDR3aa: CANSPSGQGTGKPQHF; CDR3nt: TGTGCCAACAGTCCTTCCGGACAGGGGACTGGGAAGCCCCAGCATTTT
j_gene: TRBJ1-5; d_gene: .; abundance: .; v_gene: TRBV4-1; CDR3aa: CASSQGVSRRARKSTDTQHF; CDR3nt: TGCGCCAGCAGCCAGGGAGTTAGCCGGAGGGCCCGGAAGAGCACAGATACGCAGCATTTT
j_gene: TRBJ2-5; d_gene: .; abundance: .; v_gene: TRBV29-1; CDR3aa: CGVILGTGHQGQETQYF; CDR3nt: TGCGGCGTTATCCTTGGCACGGGCCACCAGGGCCAAGAGACCCAGTACTTC
j_gene: TRBJ2-1; d_gene: .; abundance: many; v_gene: TRBV29-1; CDR3aa: CSAPSRGVADNEQFF; CDR3nt: TGCAGCGCCCCCTCCCGCGGGGTGGCGGACAATGAGCAGTTCTTC
j_gene: TRBJ2-3; d_gene: .; abundance: .; v_gene: TRBV6-1; CDR3aa: CASTDGGPTNTQYF; CDR3nt: TGTGCCAGCACTGATGGTGGCCCTACAAATACGCAGTATTTT
j_gene: TRBJ2-5; d_gene: .; abundance: .; v_gene: TRBV6-5; CDR3aa: CASSYSTRVETLYF; CDR3nt: TGTGCCAGCAGTTACTCGACAAGGGTAGAGACCCTGTACTTC
j_gene: TRBJ1-5; d_gene: .; abundance: .; v_gene: TRBV5-1; CDR3aa: CASSLASGSTDTQHF; CDR3nt: TGCGCCAGCAGCTTGGCTAGTGGGAGCACAGATACGCAGCATTTT
j_gene: TRBJ2-3; d_gene: TRBD2; abundance: .; v_gene: TRBV6-5; CDR3aa: CASSISGTSGRAEAQYF; CDR3nt: TGTGCCAGCAGTATTTCCGGGACTAGCGGGAGGGCAGAAGCGCAGTATTTT
j_gene: TRBJ2-2; d_gene: TRBD2; abundance: .; v_gene: TRBV28; CDR3aa: CARRPLAGGPHTGELFF; CDR3nt: TGTGCCAGAAGACCCCTAGCGGGAGGGCCACACACTGGGGAGTTGTTTTTT
j_gene: TRBJ2-1; d_gene: TRBD1; abundance: .; v_gene: TRBV6-1; CDR3aa: CASRPYRDSPLGNERLF; CDR3nt: TGTGCCAGCAGACCATACCGGGACAGCCCCCTGGGCAATGAGCGGCTCTTC
j_gene: TRBJ2-7; d_gene: .; abundance: large; v_gene: TRBV11-3; CDR3aa: CASSYGYEQYF; CDR3nt: TGTGCCAGCAGCTATGGATACGAGCAGTACTTC
j_gene: TRBJ1-2; d_gene: TRBD1; abundance: .; v_gene: TRBV4-1; CDR3aa: CASSHGHSGGRPQYGYTF; CDR3nt: TGCGCCAGCAGCCATGGCCATTCAGGGGGTCGACCCCAGTATGGCTACACCTTC
j_gene: TRBJ2-3; d_gene: .; abundance: .; v_gene: TRBV11-2; CDR3aa: CASNLERFNTDTQYF; CDR3nt: TGTGCCAGCAACCTAGAGCGATTTAACACAGATACGCAGTATTTT
j_gene: TRBJ2-1; d_gene: TRBD2; abundance: .; v_gene: TRBV6-6; CDR3aa: CASSSLDIAGGPGIF; CDR3nt: TGTGCCAGCAGTTCCCTTGATATTGCGGGAGGGCCGGGAATCTTC